A selection of T cell receptor beta chains follows, all from one sample in a study of blood T cell repertoires in COVID-19. Assay: immunoSEQ multiplex PCR; the TCRdb copy retains only in-frame clones and omits some. The repertoire holds under 300,000 clones, with 88% as singletons. The material sequenced was PBMCs or T cells enriched from blood (not recorded which). The receptors originated from a woman aged 60-70 years in a cohort exposed to, infected with or recovered from COVID-19 (not recorded which). Each CDR3 is given with its conserved first and last residue.

len: 15; j_gene: TRBJ1-5; v_gene: TRBV4-3; CDR3aa: CASSPTRGPGQPQHF
len: 18; j_gene: TRBJ1-5; v_gene: TRBV4-1; CDR3aa: CASSQVTTALNSNQPQHF
len: 14; j_gene: TRBJ2-2; v_gene: TRBV30; CDR3aa: CAWRGGPNTGELFF
len: 18; j_gene: TRBJ2-2; v_gene: TRBV7-8; CDR3aa: CASSAGAGGSNRAGELFF
len: 15; j_gene: TRBJ2-1; v_gene: TRBV4-2; CDR3aa: CASSQEEGLVDEQFF
len: 15; j_gene: TRBJ1-1; v_gene: TRBV5-4; CDR3aa: CASSPPGDRYTEAFF
len: 13; j_gene: TRBJ2-7; v_gene: TRBV19; CDR3aa: CASSRGQSYEQYF
len: 15; j_gene: TRBJ2-1; v_gene: TRBV7-3; CDR3aa: CASSPGQGPVNEQFF
len: 19; j_gene: TRBJ2-7; v_gene: TRBV27; CDR3aa: CASSLVGLAGVRDLYEQYF
len: 14; j_gene: TRBJ2-4; v_gene: TRBV25-1; CDR3aa: CASSVTSGRNIQYF
len: 15; j_gene: TRBJ2-2; v_gene: TRBV10-3; CDR3aa: CAISETSGSDGELFF
len: 14; j_gene: TRBJ2-1; v_gene: TRBV5-1; CDR3aa: CASSLVQIGDEQFF
len: 17; j_gene: TRBJ2-7; v_gene: TRBV21-1; CDR3aa: CASSVRLAGASPYEQYF
len: 15; j_gene: TRBJ1-2; v_gene: TRBV24-1; CDR3aa: CATSEGQGASYGYTF
len: 12; j_gene: TRBJ2-7; v_gene: TRBV27; CDR3aa: CARIAGVDEQYF
len: 15; j_gene: TRBJ2-2; v_gene: TRBV27; CDR3aa: CASKDRVPDTGELFF
len: 17; j_gene: TRBJ2-2; v_gene: TRBV7-9; CDR3aa: CASSPKTGQVNTGELFF
len: 16; j_gene: TRBJ2-1; v_gene: TRBV2; CDR3aa: CASSLLLAGYGNEQFF
len: 13; j_gene: TRBJ1-1; v_gene: TRBV7-2; CDR3aa: CASSTGGDTEAFF
len: 17; j_gene: TRBJ1-6; v_gene: TRBV7-2; CDR3aa: CASSLDGRLSYNSPLHF
len: 16; j_gene: TRBJ2-7; v_gene: TRBV10-3; CDR3aa: CAISESQGARYGEQYF
len: 16; j_gene: TRBJ1-4; v_gene: TRBV5-6; CDR3aa: CASSPGTGVGGEKLFF
len: 13; j_gene: TRBJ1-2; v_gene: TRBV27; CDR3aa: CASSSRQGYGYTF
len: 16; j_gene: TRBJ2-1; v_gene: TRBV7-3; CDR3aa: CASSPGTSGRANEQFF
len: 16; j_gene: TRBJ1-1; v_gene: TRBV6-6; CDR3aa: CASSRRPGQGAFEAFF
len: 14; j_gene: TRBJ2-5; v_gene: TRBV10-3; CDR3aa: CAISETDREETQYF
len: 14; j_gene: TRBJ2-7; v_gene: TRBV19; CDR3aa: CASSTRDRVYEQYF
len: 19; j_gene: TRBJ2-7; v_gene: TRBV7-2; CDR3aa: CASSPQRPRGLADASEQYF
len: 15; j_gene: TRBJ2-2; v_gene: TRBV5-4; CDR3aa: CASSFGRTGSGELFF